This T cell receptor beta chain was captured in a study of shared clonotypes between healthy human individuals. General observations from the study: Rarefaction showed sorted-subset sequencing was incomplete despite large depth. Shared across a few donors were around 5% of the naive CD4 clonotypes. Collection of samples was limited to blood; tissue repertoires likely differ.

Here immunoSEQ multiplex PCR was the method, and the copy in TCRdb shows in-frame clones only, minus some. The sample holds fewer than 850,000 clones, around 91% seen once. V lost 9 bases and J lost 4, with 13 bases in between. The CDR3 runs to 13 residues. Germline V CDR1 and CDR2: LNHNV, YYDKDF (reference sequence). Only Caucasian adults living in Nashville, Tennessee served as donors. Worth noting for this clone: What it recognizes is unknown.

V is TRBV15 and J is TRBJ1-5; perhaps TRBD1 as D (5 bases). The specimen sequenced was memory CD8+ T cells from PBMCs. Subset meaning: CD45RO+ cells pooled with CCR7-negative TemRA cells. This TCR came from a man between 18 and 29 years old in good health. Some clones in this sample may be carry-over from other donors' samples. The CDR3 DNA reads TGTGCCACTTCTGACAGATCAAATCAGCCCCAGCATTTT. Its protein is CATSDRSNQPQHF. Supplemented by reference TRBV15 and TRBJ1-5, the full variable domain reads DAMVIQNPRYQVTQFGKPVTLSCSQTLNHNVMYWYQQKSSQAPKLLFHYYDKDFNNEADTPDNFQSRRPNTSFCFLDIRSPGLGDTAMYLCATSDRSNQPQHFGDGTRLSIL.